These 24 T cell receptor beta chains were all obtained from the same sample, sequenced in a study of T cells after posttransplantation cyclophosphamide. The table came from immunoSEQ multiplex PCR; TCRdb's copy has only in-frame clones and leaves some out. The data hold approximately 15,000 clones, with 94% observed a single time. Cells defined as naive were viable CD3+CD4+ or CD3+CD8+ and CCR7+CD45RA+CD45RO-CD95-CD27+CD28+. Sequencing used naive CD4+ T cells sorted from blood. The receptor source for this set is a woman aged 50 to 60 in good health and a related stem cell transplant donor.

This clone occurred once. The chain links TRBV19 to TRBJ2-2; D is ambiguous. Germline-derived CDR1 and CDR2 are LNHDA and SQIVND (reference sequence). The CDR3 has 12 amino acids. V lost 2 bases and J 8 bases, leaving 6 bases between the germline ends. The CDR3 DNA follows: TGTGCCAGTAGTATAATTTCTGGGGAGCTGTTTTTT. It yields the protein CASSIISGELFF.

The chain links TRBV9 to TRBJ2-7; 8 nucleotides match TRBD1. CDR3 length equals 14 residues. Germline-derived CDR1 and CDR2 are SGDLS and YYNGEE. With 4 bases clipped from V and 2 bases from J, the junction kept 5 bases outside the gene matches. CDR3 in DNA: TGTGCCAGCAGCCAGACAGGGGACCCCTACGAGCAGTACTTC. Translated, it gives CASSQTGDPYEQYF.

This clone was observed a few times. Here the CDR3 DNA reads TGTGCCAGCAGTGGTCAGGGATTGAACACTGAAGCTTTCTTT. This translates into CASSGQGLNTEAFF. The chain is built from TRBV6-1 and TRBJ1-1; tentative D call: TRBD1 (5 bases). V lost 4 bases, J lost 0 bases, and 9 bases lay in between. This CDR3 spans 14 amino acids. Germline-derived CDR1 and CDR2 are MNHNS and SASEGT.

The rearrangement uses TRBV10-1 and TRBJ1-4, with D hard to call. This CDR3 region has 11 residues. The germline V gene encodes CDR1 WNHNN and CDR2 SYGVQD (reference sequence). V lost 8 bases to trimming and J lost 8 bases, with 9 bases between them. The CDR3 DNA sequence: TGCGCCAGCGGATCCAGGGAAAAACTGTTTTTT. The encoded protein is CASGSREKLFF.

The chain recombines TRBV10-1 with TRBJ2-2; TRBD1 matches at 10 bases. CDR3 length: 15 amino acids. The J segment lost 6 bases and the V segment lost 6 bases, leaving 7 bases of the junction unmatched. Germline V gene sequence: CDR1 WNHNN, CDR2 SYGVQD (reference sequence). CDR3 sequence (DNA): TGCGCCAGCAGGCCGGGGACAGGGGATTCCGGGGAGCTGTTTTTT. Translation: CASRPGTGDSGELFF.

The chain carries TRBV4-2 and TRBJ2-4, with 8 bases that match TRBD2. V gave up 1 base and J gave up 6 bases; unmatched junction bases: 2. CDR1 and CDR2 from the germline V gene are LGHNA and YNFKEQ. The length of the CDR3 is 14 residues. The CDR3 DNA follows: TGTGCCAGCAGCCAAGCGGGAGGGACAAACATTCAGTACTTC. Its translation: CASSQAGGTNIQYF.

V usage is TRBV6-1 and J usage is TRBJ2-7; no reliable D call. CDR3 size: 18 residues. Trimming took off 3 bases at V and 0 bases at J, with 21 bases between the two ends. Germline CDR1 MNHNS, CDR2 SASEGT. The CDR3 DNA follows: TGTGCCAGCAGTGATTCCAGGAAAGTTGGCAGCAGCTCCTACGAGCAGTACTTC. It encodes CASSDSRKVGSSSYEQYF.

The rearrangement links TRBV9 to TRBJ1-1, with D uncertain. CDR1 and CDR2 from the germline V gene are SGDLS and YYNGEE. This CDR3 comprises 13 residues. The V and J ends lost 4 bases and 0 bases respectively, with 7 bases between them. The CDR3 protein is CASSTGVNTEAFF. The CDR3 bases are TGTGCCAGCAGCACCGGGGTGAACACTGAAGCTTTCTTT. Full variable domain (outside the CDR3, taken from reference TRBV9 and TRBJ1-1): DSGVTQTPKHLITATGQRVTLRCSPRSGDLSVYWYQQSLDQGLQFLIQYYNGEERAKGNILERFSAQQFPDLHSELNLSSLELGDSALYFCASSTGVNTEAFFGQGTRLTVV.

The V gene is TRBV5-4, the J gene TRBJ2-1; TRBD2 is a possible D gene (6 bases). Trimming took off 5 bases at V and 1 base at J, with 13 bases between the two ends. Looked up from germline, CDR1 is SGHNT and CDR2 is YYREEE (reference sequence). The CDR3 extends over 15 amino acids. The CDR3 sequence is CASRSGGGSYNEQFF. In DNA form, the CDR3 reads TGTGCCAGCAGGTCTGGTGGGGGGTCCTACAATGAGCAGTTCTTC. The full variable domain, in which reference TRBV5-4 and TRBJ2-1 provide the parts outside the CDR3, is ETGVTQSPTHLIKTRGQQVTLRCSSQSGHNTVSWYQQALGQGPQFIFQYYREEENGRGNFPPRFSGLQFPNYSSELNVNALELDDSALYLCASRSGGGSYNEQFFGPGTRLTVL.

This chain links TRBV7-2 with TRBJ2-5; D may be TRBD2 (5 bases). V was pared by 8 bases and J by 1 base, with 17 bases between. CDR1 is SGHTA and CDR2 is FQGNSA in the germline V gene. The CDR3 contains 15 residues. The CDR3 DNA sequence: TGTGCCAGCTCCGGTTTTGGTCGGGGCCAAGAGACCCAGTACTTC. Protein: CASSGFGRGQETQYF.

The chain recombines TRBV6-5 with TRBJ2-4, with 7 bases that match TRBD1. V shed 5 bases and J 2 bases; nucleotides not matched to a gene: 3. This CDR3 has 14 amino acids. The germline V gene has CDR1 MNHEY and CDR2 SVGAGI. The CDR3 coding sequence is TGTGCCAGCAGTCGCAGGGGGACCAAAAACATTCAGTACTTC. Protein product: CASSRRGTKNIQYF.

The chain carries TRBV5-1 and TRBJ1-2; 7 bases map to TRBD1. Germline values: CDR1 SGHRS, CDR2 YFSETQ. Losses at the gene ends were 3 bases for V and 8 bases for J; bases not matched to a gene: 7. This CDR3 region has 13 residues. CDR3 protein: CASSSDRAYGYTF. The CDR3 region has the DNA TGCGCCAGCAGCTCAGACAGGGCCTACGGCTACACCTTC.

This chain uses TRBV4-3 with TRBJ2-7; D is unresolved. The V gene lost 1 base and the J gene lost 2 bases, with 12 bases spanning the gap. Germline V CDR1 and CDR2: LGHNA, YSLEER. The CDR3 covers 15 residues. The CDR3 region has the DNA TGCGCCAGCAGCCAAGTTCGCGGCTCGGCCTACGAGCAGTACTTC. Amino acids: CASSQVRGSAYEQYF.

CDR3 nucleotides: TGTGCCAGCGTGCCCCCGGGACAGGGCCTGCGGTACACCTTC. It yields the protein CASVPPGQGLRYTF. The gene calls are TRBV6-1 and TRBJ1-2, with 9 bases matching TRBD1. Germline assignment: CDR1 MNHNS and CDR2 SASEGT. This CDR3 has 14 amino acids. The J segment lost 11 bases and the V segment lost 8 bases, leaving 15 bases of the junction unmatched.

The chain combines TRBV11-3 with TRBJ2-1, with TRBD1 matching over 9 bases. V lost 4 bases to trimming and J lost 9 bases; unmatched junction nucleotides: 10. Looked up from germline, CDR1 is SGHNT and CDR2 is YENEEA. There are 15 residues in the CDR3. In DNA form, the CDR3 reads TGTGCCAGCAGCTCCTCACAGGGGGCGGTCAGTGAGCAGTTCTTC. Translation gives CASSSSQGAVSEQFF. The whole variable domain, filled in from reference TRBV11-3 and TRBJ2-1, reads EAGVVQSPRYKIIEKKQPVAFWCNPISGHNTLYWYLQNLGQGPELLIRYENEEAVDDSQLPKDRFSAERLKGVDSTLKIQPAELGDSAVYLCASSSSQGAVSEQFFGPGTRLTVL.

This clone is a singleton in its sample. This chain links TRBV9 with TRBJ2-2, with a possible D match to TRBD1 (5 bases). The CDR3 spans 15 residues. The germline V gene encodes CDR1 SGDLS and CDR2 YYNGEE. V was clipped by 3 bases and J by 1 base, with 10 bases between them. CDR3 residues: CASSARQLNTGELFF. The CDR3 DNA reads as TGTGCCAGCAGCGCTCGACAGCTGAACACCGGGGAGCTGTTTTTT.

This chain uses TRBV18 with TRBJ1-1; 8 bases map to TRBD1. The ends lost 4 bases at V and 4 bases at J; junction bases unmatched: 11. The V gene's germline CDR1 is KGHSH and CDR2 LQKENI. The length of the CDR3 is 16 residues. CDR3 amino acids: CASSRGQASSSTEAFF. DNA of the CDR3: TGTGCCAGCTCACGGGGACAGGCAAGTAGTAGCACTGAAGCTTTCTTT.

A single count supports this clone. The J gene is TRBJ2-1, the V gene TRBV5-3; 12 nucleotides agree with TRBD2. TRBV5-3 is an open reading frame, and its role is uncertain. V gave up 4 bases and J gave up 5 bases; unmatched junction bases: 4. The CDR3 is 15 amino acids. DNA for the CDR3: TGTGCCAGAAGCCAAGGACTAGCGGGAAACAATGAGCAGTTCTTC. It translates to CARSQGLAGNNEQFF.

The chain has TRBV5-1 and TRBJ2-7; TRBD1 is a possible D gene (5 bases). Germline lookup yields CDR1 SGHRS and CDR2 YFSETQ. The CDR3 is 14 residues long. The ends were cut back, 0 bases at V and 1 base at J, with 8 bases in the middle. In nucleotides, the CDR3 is TGCGCCAGCAGCTTGGTCCAGGGATCCTACGAGCAGTACTTC. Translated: CASSLVQGSYEQYF.

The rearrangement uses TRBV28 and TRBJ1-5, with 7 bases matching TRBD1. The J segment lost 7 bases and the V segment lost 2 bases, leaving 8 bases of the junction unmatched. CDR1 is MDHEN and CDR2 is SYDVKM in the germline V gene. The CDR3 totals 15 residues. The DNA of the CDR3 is TGTGCCAGCAGTTTACCAGACAGGGAGACCCAGCCCCAGCATTTT. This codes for CASSLPDRETQPQHF.

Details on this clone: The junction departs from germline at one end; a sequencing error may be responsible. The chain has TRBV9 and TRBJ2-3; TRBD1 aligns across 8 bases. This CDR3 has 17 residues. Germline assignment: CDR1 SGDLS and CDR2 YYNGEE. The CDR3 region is CASSSRQGMEGTDTRYF. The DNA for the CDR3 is TGTGCCAGCAGCAGTCGACAGGGGATGGAAGGCACAGATACGCGGTATTTT. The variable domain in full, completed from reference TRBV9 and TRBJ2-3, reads DSGVTQTPKHLITATGQRVTLRCSPRSGDLSVYWYQQSLDQGLQFLIQYYNGEERAKGNILERFSAQQFPDLHSELNLSSLELGDSALYFCASSSRQGMEGTDTRYFGPGTRLTVL.

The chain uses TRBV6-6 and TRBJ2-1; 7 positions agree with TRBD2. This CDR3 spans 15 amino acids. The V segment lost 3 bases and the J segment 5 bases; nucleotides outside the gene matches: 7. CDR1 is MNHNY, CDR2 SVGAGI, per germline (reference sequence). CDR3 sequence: CASSYWSGTDNEQFF. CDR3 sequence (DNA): TGTGCCAGCAGTTATTGGAGCGGGACGGACAATGAGCAGTTCTTC.

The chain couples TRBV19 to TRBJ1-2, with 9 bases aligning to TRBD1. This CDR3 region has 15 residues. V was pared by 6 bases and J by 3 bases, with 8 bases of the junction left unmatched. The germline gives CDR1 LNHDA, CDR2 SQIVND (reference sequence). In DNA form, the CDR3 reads TGTGCCAGTAGGGGCCCGGACAGGGGCCACTATGGCTACACCTTC. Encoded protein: CASRGPDRGHYGYTF.

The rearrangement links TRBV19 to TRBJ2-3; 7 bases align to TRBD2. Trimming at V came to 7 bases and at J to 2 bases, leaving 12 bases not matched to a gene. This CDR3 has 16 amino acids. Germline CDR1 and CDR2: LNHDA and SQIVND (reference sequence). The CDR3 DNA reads TGTGCCAGTAAGTGGGCAGCTAGCGGCTACACAGATACGCAGTATTTT. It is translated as CASKWAASGYTDTQYF.